This TCR beta chain appears in the sequencing data of a study of cytotoxic CD8 clonotypes in ibrutinib-treated CLL. Study summary: Partial responses numbered roughly 25 and complete responses 2; after a median about six years, about 14 stayed remitted and 12 progressed. The study recorded mean values of about 260,000 productive templates and approximately 94,000 productive rearrangements per sample. The study's findings and limits: The study found baseline clonality above age-matched healthy donors, tracking circulating CD8+ T-cell counts.

About this clone: As yet, its antigen is unknown.

Profiling relied on immunoSEQ multiplex PCR, and the TCRdb table lists in-frame clones only, not all of them. The sample lists more than 85,000 clones, 70% to 80% occurring once. The CDR3 extends over 13 amino acids. The V and J ends lost 4 bases and 2 bases respectively, with 11 bases between them. The germline gives CDR1 GTSNPN, CDR2 SVGIG (reference sequence). The sample in question was PBMCs, obtained after 24 months of ibrutinib treatment. The chain employs TRBV30 and TRBJ1-1, with D possibly TRBD1 on 5 matching bases. The TCR originated in a human donor with chronic lymphocytic leukemia. In nucleotides, the CDR3 is TGTGCCTGGAATCAGGGTTTTAACACTGAAGCTTTCTTT. It specifies CAWNQGFNTEAFF.